This TCR beta chain was profiled in a study of OX40 agonist ivuxolimab in advanced cancers. Study context: In this cohort, patients received ivuxolimab, an agonistic anti-OX40 (CD134) antibody.

From germline, CDR1 is SGHRS and CDR2 YFSETQ. Trimming pared 0 bases from V and 0 bases from J, leaving 10 bases between. This CDR3 has 15 residues. This table comes from immunoSEQ multiplex PCR, and its TCRdb copy is limited to in-frame clones, with some not included. The sample lists approximately 120,000 clones, around 93% occurring once. The chain has TRBV5-1 and TRBJ2-7; no definite D call. Material: CD4+ or CD8+ T cells sorted from blood, obtained in a trial of the OX40 agonist ivuxolimab. The origin of this receptor is an adult with an advanced solid tumor such as melanoma, head and neck, liver or kidney cancer. This CDR3 is CASSLVAGSSYEQYF. CDR3 DNA: TGCGCCAGCAGCTTGGTTGCAGGTAGCTCCTACGAGCAGTACTTC.